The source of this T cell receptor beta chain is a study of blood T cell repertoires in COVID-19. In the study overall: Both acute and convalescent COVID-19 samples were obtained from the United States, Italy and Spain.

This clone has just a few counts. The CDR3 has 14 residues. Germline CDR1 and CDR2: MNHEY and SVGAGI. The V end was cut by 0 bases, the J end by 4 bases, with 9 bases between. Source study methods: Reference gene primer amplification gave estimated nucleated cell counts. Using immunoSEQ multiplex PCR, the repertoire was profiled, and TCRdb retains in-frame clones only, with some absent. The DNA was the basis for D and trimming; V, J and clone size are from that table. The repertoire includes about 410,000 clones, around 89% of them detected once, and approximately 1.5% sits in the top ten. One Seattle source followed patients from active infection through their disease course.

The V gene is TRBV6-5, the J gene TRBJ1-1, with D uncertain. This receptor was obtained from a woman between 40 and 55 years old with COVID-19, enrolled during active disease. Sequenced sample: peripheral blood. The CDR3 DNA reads TGTGCCAGCAGTTACTCGTGGCAGATCACTGAAGCTTTCTTT. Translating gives CASSYSWQITEAFF.